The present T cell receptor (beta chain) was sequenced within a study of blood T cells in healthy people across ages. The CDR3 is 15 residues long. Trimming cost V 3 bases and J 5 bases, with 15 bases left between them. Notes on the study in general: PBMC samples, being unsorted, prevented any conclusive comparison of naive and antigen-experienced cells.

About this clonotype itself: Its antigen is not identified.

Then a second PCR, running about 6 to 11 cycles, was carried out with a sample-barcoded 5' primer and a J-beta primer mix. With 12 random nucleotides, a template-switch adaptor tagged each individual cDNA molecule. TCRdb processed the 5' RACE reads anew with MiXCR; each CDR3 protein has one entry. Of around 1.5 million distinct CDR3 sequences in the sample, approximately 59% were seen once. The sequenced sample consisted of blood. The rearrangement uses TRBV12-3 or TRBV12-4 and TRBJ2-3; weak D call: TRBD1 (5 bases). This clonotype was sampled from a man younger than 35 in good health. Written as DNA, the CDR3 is TGTGCCAGCAGTTTCGTGGACACACCGCTAGATACGCAGTATTTT. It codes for CASSFVDTPLDTQYF.